These 27 T cell receptor beta chains were sequenced from one sample in a study of low-dose radiotherapy and immunotherapy resistance in tumors. The time point was: before trial treatment. Gene-specific TRAV and TRBV primers were used for first-strand cDNA, covering alpha and beta chains. A constant-region primer paired with the V-primer adapter amplified TCRs over approximately 18 PCR cycles. TCRdb reprocessed the reads via MiXCR and lists one record per CDR3 protein. The table records around 90,000 distinct CDR3 sequences, under 20% of them present only once. The sequenced sample was PBMCs, obtained before treatment. The source of these receptors is a male donor with prostate cancer.

This clonotype was observed many times. The V and J genes are TRBV6-1 and TRBJ2-6; 14 bases are a match to TRBD2. The germline V gene encodes CDR1 MNHNS and CDR2 SASEGT. V dropped 10 bases and J dropped 4; count of bases not matched to a gene: 6. CDR3 length: 16 residues. CDR3 DNA sequence: TGTGCCACCCGGACTAGCGGGAGGTCCGGGGCCAACGTCCTGACTTTC. Its protein is CATRTSGRSGANVLTF.

This clonotype was recorded many times. CDR3 sequence: CASSYSGARTDTQYF. For the CDR3, the DNA is TGTGCCAGCAGTTATTCTGGGGCCCGCACAGATACGCAGTATTTT. The V gene is TRBV6-5, the J gene TRBJ2-3; TRBD1 might be the D (5 bases). Germline V gene lookup returns CDR1 MNHEY and CDR2 SVGAGI. V was clipped by 3 bases and J by 1 base, with 11 bases between them. The CDR3 totals 15 residues.

This clonotype has only a few counts. The chain carries TRBV12-3 or TRBV12-4 and TRBJ2-3; the D is unclear. Trimming cost V 3 bases and J 1 base, with 8 bases left between them. The CDR3 extends over 14 amino acids. DNA for the CDR3: TGTGCCAGCAGTTTCGAGTTTGGCACAGATACGCAGTATTTT. It yields the protein CASSFEFGTDTQYF.

This clonotype was counted many times. This chain joins TRBV20-1 and TRBJ2-3, with D unclear. The CDR3 extends over 13 amino acids. The V gene lost 1 base and the J gene lost 3 bases, with 8 bases spanning the gap. CDR1 and CDR2 (germline): DFQATT, SNEGSKA (reference sequence). The CDR3 region is CSARGPGTDTQYF. The CDR3 coding sequence is TGCAGTGCTAGAGGTCCCGGGACAGATACGCAGTATTTT.

This clonotype has at least ten counts. V gene TRBV3-1 combines with J gene TRBJ1-1; D unclear. V lost 7 bases and J lost 1, with 13 bases in between. This CDR3 is built from 14 residues. Germline loops: CDR1 LGHDT, CDR2 YNNKEL (reference sequence). The CDR3 nucleotides are TGTGCCAGCAAGTTTCGGATCGAGAACACTGAAGCTTTCTTT. It translates to CASKFRIENTEAFF. Using reference TRBV3-1 and TRBJ1-1 for the parts outside the CDR3, the full variable domain is DTAVSQTPKYLVTQMGNDKSIKCEQNLGHDTMYWYKQDSKKFLKIMFSYNNKELIINETVPNRFSPKSPDKAHLNLHINSLELGDSAVYFCASKFRIENTEAFFGQGTRLTVV.

This clonotype was found many times. V and J are TRBV15 and TRBJ2-3, with 7 bases fitting TRBD1. There are 16 residues in the CDR3. Germline V gene lookup returns CDR1 LNHNV and CDR2 YYDKDF (reference sequence). V lost 3 bases to trimming and J lost 1 base; unmatched junction nucleotides: 7. The CDR3 DNA reads as TGTGCCACCAGCAGGGGAGAGGGGGCGGGCACAGATACGCAGTATTTT. Residues: CATSRGEGAGTDTQYF.

This clonotype was recorded at least ten times. The chain combines TRBV10-3 with TRBJ1-5; 9 bases align to TRBD1. With V trimmed by 3 bases and J by 2 bases, 8 bases remained unmatched. Germline V CDR1 and CDR2: ENHRY, SYGVKD. This CDR3 comprises 17 residues. The CDR3 is CAISENPTGGRNQPQHF. Here the CDR3 DNA reads TGTGCCATCAGTGAAAACCCAACAGGGGGCCGCAATCAGCCCCAGCATTTT.

Many counts were recorded for this clonotype. V gene TRBV27 combines with J gene TRBJ2-7; 7 bases agree with TRBD2. J was trimmed by 3 bases and V by 4 bases; bases with no gene match: 6. This CDR3 comprises 14 residues. Looked up from germline, CDR1 is MNHEY and CDR2 is SMNVEV (reference sequence). The CDR3: CASSWGGSHYEQYF. In DNA, the CDR3 is TGTGCCAGCAGTTGGGGCGGGAGCCACTACGAGCAGTACTTC.

Ten or more counts support this clonotype. The rearrangement joins TRBV19 to TRBJ2-7; 7 bases map to TRBD1. The CDR3 totals 15 residues. Looked up from germline, CDR1 is LNHDA and CDR2 is SQIVND (reference sequence). With V trimmed by 8 bases and J by 0 bases, 10 bases remained unmatched. The CDR3: CASRPADRSSYEQYF. The CDR3 DNA reads as TGTGCCAGTCGACCTGCGGACAGGAGCTCCTACGAGCAGTACTTC.

This clonotype appeared many times. The chain couples TRBV7-8 to TRBJ2-1; 8 nucleotides match TRBD2. Germline V CDR1 and CDR2: SGHVS, FQNEAQ. J was trimmed by 7 bases and V by 3 bases; bases with no gene match: 5. The CDR3 spans 14 residues. In nucleotides, the CDR3 is TGTGCCAGCAGCTTCTCTGGCGGGGGGAATGAGCAGTTCTTC. It specifies CASSFSGGGNEQFF.

Note on this clonotype: This clone may be a read error of a much larger clone one base away. The genes are TRBV30 and TRBJ2-1; D is uncertain. V lost 8 bases and J lost 0, with 8 bases in between. Germline CDR1 reads GTSNPN; CDR2 reads SVGIG (reference sequence). The CDR3 consists of 12 residues. The CDR3 nucleotides read TGTGCCAGGGAAAGCTCCTACAATGAGCAGTTCTTC. Translated: CARESSYNEQFF.

At least ten counts were recorded for this clonotype. V is TRBV20-1 and J is TRBJ2-1, with 11 bases fitting TRBD2. CDR1 DFQATT and CDR2 SNEGSKA come from the germline V gene (reference sequence). The CDR3 consists of 15 residues. Trimming at V came to 3 bases and at J to 7 bases, leaving 8 bases not matched to a gene. In DNA form, the CDR3 reads TGCAGTGCTAGTCTTACTAGCGGGGGAAGGAATGAGCAGTTCTTC. Its translation is CSASLTSGGRNEQFF.

The table lists this clonotype with many counts. The chain uses TRBV14 and TRBJ1-5; D gene unclear. CDR1 is SGHDN and CDR2 is FVKESK in the germline V gene. The CDR3 sequence is 12 residues long. V dropped 2 bases and J dropped 4 bases, with 3 bases sitting between them. CDR3 bases: TGTGCCAGCAGCCAACAGAATCAGCCCCAGCATTTT. Protein: CASSQQNQPQHF.

The chain has TRBV20-1 and TRBJ2-1, with 8 bases matching TRBD2. J gave up 5 bases and V 3 bases, and 6 bases lay outside the gene matches. Germline V gene sequence: CDR1 DFQATT, CDR2 SNEGSKA (reference sequence). This CDR3 has 14 residues. The CDR3, as DNA: TGCAGTGCTAGGGGACTAGGGGGGAACAATGAGCAGTTCTTC. Protein product: CSARGLGGNNEQFF.

This clonotype was observed many times. The CDR3 DNA reads as TGTGCCACCAGCAGAGAGGGACTAGCGGGAAGCGAGCAGTACTTC. Translated, it gives CATSREGLAGSEQYF. The rearrangement uses TRBV15 and TRBJ2-7; TRBD2 agrees at 13 bases. This CDR3 contains 15 residues. Trimming at V came to 0 bases and at J to 6 bases, leaving 2 bases not matched to a gene. Germline V gives CDR1 LNHNV, CDR2 YYDKDF (reference sequence).

In its sample, this clonotype was seen many times. The chain employs TRBV18 and TRBJ2-1; 7 bases are a match to TRBD1. In germline, CDR1 is KGHSH, CDR2 LQKENI. The CDR3 spans 15 residues. Unmatched junction bases numbered 7, after V lost 0 bases and J lost 8 bases. The CDR3 here is CASSPPNRGTHEQFF. The CDR3 nucleotides read TGTGCCAGCTCACCACCGAACAGGGGTACGCATGAGCAGTTCTTC.

Ten or more counts support this clonotype. This rearrangement joins TRBV7-9 to TRBJ2-1, with 7 positions matching TRBD1. The CDR3 loop spans 16 amino acids. Germline-derived CDR1 and CDR2 are SEHNR and FQNEAQ (reference sequence). The V and J ends lost 5 bases and 0 bases, in that order; junction bases with no gene match: 7. DNA for the CDR3: TGTGCCAGCAGCGGGGACAGCGCAAGCTCCTACAATGAGCAGTTCTTC. Its protein product is CASSGDSASSYNEQFF.

This clonotype was recorded at least ten times. The J gene is TRBJ2-5, the V gene TRBV6-2 or TRBV6-3; 7 nucleotides match TRBD1. Per the germline V gene, CDR1 is MNHEY and CDR2 is SVGEGT. J was trimmed by 4 bases and V by 2 bases; bases with no gene match: 10. CDR3 length equals 16 residues. The CDR3 region is CASSYPGQSGGETQYF. The CDR3 nucleotides read TGTGCCAGCAGTTACCCGGGACAGTCAGGAGGAGAGACCCAGTACTTC.

To note about this clonotype: No DNA is shown, since the ends of the CDR3 on it are uncertain; the CDR3 is the one TCRdb lists. V and J are TRBV7-8 and TRBJ2-2; the tabulated D call, TRBD2, remains unverified against the DNA. The germline gives CDR1 SGHVS, CDR2 FQNEAQ. The CDR3 comprises 16 residues, both ends counted. CDR3 sequence: CASSPLAVNTGELFFF.

This clonotype was seen repeatedly, ten times or more. The DNA for the CDR3 is TGTGCCAGCAGCTTATCGGCAGGGACAGGAGATACGCAGTATTTT. Amino acid sequence: CASSLSAGTGDTQYF. The rearrangement uses TRBV7-9 and TRBJ2-3; 8 bases fit TRBD1. Per the germline V gene, CDR1 is SEHNR and CDR2 is FQNEAQ (reference sequence). J lost 5 bases, V lost 2 bases, and 6 bases had no gene match. CDR3 length: 15 amino acids.

This clonotype was seen repeatedly, ten times or more. The chain joins TRBV15 to TRBJ2-7; D tentatively fits TRBD1 or TRBD2 (5 bases each). The germline gives CDR1 LNHNV, CDR2 YYDKDF (reference sequence). The CDR3 loop spans 16 amino acids. Trimming took off 0 bases at V and 4 bases at J, with 16 bases between the two ends. As DNA, the CDR3 is TGTGCCACCAGCAGAGAGGGGCATCTTGGGACGTACGAGCAGTACTTC. The encoded protein is CATSREGHLGTYEQYF.

The sample holds many counts of this clonotype. The V gene is TRBV29-1, the J gene TRBJ2-7, with 10 bases that match TRBD2. J was trimmed by 0 bases and V by 2 bases; bases with no gene match: 7. The CDR3 has 16 residues. Germline V gene data show CDR1 as SQVTM and CDR2 as ANQGSEA. Written as DNA, the CDR3 is TGCAGCGTTGAATTCCTAGCGGGAGACCCCTCCTACGAGCAGTACTTC. This translates into CSVEFLAGDPSYEQYF.

This clonotype was observed many times. The J gene is TRBJ2-1, the V gene TRBV20-1; 9 bases are a match to TRBD2. From germline, CDR1 is DFQATT and CDR2 SNEGSKA (reference sequence). The CDR3 length is 12 residues. The trim removed 7 bases at V and 8 bases at J, leaving 6 bases unmatched. CDR3 bases: TGCAGTGGGCGGGAGGGCCAAGATGAGCAGTTCTTC. This codes for CSGREGQDEQFF.

This clonotype came up many times. The chain combines TRBV19 with TRBJ1-1; 11 bases agree with TRBD1. The J segment lost 4 bases and the V segment lost 5 bases, leaving 6 bases of the junction unmatched. The CDR3 consists of 15 residues. Per the germline V gene, CDR1 is LNHDA and CDR2 is SQIVND (reference sequence). This CDR3 is CASSVTGTGGTEAFF. CDR3 coding DNA: TGTGCCAGTAGTGTGACCGGGACAGGGGGCACTGAAGCTTTCTTT.

This clonotype was observed at least ten times. The CDR3 DNA sequence: TGTGCCAGTAGTCCGGGGACAGCAGCTAACTATGGCTACACCTTC. As protein: CASSPGTAANYGYTF. The rearrangement links TRBV19 to TRBJ1-2, with TRBD1 identical over 7 bases. Germline CDR1 reads LNHDA; CDR2 reads SQIVND (reference sequence). V dropped 5 bases and J dropped 0; count of bases not matched to a gene: 6. CDR3 length equals 15 residues.

This clonotype has at least ten counts. V gene TRBV9 combines with J gene TRBJ1-1, with D unclear. The CDR3 is 13 amino acids. CDR1 SGDLS and CDR2 YYNGEE come from the germline V gene. Trimming shortened V by 0 bases and J by 10 bases, and 13 bases separated the two germline ends. For the CDR3, the DNA is TGTGCCAGCAGCGTAGGGTTCGACACCAGAGCTTTCTTT. Its translation is CASSVGFDTRAFF. The variable domain in full, completed from reference TRBV9 and TRBJ1-1, reads DSGVTQTPKHLITATGQRVTLRCSPRSGDLSVYWYQQSLDQGLQFLIQYYNGEERAKGNILERFSAQQFPDLHSELNLSSLELGDSALYFCASSVGFDTRAFFGQGTRLTVV.

This clonotype was seen many times. The chain uses TRBV9 and TRBJ2-4; TRBD2 is a possible D gene (5 bases). CDR3 length: 15 residues. CDR1 SGDLS and CDR2 YYNGEE come from the germline V gene. V lost 6 bases to trimming and J lost 5 bases, with 18 bases between them. For the CDR3, the DNA is TGTGCCAGCAACACGTCGCCCGATAGCGAAAACATTCAGTACTTC. Translated, it gives CASNTSPDSENIQYF. Full variable domain (outside the CDR3, taken from reference TRBV9 and TRBJ2-4): DSGVTQTPKHLITATGQRVTLRCSPRSGDLSVYWYQQSLDQGLQFLIQYYNGEERAKGNILERFSAQQFPDLHSELNLSSLELGDSALYFCASNTSPDSENIQYFGAGTRLSVL.